This TCR beta chain came from a study of shared clonotypes between healthy human individuals. Study-level results: Of the naive CD4 clonotypes, roughly 5.5% were shared across a handful of donors.

CDR1 and CDR2 from the germline V gene are KGHSH and LQKENI. Trimming left V 1 base short and J 1 base short, with 12 bases between. The CDR3 length is 16 residues. Of note for this clone: Its antigen is still unknown.

The naive CD8 fraction comprised CD45RO-negative cells positively selected for CCR7 and excluded terminally differentiated effector memory CD45RA+ cells. Assay: immunoSEQ multiplex PCR; the TCRdb copy retains only in-frame clones and omits some. This table holds some 740,000 clones, about 92% found once. Sequenced sample: naive CD8+ T cells sorted from blood. This clonotype was obtained from a man aged 25 to 45 in good health. V and J are TRBV18 and TRBJ2-3, with D possibly being TRBD1 (6 bases). This CDR3 reads CASSPLDRIRTDTQYF. The CDR3 DNA reads TGTGCCAGCTCACCACTCGACAGGATACGCACAGATACGCAGTATTTT.